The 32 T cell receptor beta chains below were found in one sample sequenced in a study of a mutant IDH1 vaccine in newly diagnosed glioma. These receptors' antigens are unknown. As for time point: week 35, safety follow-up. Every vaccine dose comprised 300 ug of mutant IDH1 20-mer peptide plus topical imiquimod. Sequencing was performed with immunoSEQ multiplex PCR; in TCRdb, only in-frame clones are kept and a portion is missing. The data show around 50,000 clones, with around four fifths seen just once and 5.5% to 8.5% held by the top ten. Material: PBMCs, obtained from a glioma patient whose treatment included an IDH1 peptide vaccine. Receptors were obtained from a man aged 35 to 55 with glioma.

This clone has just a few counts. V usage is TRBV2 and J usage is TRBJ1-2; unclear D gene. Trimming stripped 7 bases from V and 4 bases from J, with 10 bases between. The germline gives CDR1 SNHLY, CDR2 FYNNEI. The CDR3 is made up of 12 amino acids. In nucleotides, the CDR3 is TGTGCCAGCACCGCAGGACCCTATGGCTACACCTTC. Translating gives CASTAGPYGYTF.

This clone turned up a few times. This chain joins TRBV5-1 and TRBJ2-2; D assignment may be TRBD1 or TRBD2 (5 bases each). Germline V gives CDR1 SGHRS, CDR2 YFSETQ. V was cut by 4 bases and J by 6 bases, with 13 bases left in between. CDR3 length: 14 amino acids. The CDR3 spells CASSPGRRAGELFF. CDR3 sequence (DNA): TGCGCCAGCAGCCCGGGACGTAGGGCCGGGGAGCTGTTTTTT.

In nucleotides, the CDR3 is TGTGCCATCAGTGATATAATGGGGTCTGGTAAAAACATTCAGTACTTC. Its protein product is CAISDIMGSGKNIQYF. J is TRBJ2-4 and V is TRBV10-3; D not certain. CDR1 and CDR2 from the germline V gene are ENHRY and SYGVKD. V was cut by 3 bases and J by 4 bases, with 16 bases left in between. The CDR3 is 16 residues long.

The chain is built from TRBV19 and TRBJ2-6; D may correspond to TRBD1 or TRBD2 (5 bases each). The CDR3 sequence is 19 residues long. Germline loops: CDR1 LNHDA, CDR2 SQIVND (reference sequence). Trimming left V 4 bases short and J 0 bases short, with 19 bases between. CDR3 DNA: TGTGCCAGTAGTAATTCCCCGGGACGGACGCTCTCTGGGGCCAACGTCCTGACTTTC. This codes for CASSNSPGRTLSGANVLTF.

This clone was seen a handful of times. This chain's CDR3 is CAWSRSGGYGYTF. DNA for the CDR3: TGTGCCTGGAGTAGGTCGGGGGGGTATGGCTACACCTTC. The chain recombines TRBV30 with TRBJ1-2; D might be TRBD1 (5 bases). This CDR3 spans 13 amino acids. V dropped 2 bases and J dropped 5 bases, with 12 bases sitting between them. Germline CDR1 reads GTSNPN; CDR2 reads SVGIG (reference sequence).

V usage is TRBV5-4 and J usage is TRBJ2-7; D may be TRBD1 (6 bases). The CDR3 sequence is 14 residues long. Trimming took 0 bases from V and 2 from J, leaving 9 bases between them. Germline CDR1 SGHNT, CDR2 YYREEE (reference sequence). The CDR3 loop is CASSLEPGAYEQYF. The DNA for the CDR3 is TGTGCCAGCAGCTTGGAGCCAGGGGCCTACGAGCAGTACTTC.

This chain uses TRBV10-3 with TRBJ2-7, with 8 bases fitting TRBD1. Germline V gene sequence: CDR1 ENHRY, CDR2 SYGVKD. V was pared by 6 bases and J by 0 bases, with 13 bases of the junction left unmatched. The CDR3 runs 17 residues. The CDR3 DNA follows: TGTGCCATCAGCCCCGGGACAGGTATCTTCGGCTCCTACGAGCAGTACTTC. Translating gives CAISPGTGIFGSYEQYF.

CDR3 coding DNA: TGTGCCAGTAGCCCCCCGCGGGGCGGACTAGCGGGGGGGAGGCCCACAGATACGCAGTATTTT. The encoded protein is CASSPPRGGLAGGRPTDTQYF. The V and J genes are TRBV19 and TRBJ2-3, with 15 nucleotides matching TRBD2. This CDR3 spans 21 amino acids. Germline loops: CDR1 LNHDA, CDR2 SQIVND (reference sequence). V was clipped by 6 bases and J by 2 bases; unmatched bases: 18.

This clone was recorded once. In DNA, the CDR3 is TGTGCCAGCAGCTTTTCTGGGGGATCGTATGGCTACACCTTC. Translated, it gives CASSFSGGSYGYTF. This rearrangement joins TRBV11-2 to TRBJ1-2; tentatively, D is TRBD1 (5 bases). The CDR3 totals 14 residues. Between the trimmed V and J ends, which lost 3 bases and 5 bases, there was a span of 13 bases. Germline values: CDR1 SGHAT, CDR2 FQNNGV.

As DNA, the CDR3 is TGTGCCAGCAGCTTAGAAGCCGGGACCACTGAAGCTTTCTTT. Amino acids: CASSLEAGTTEAFF. This sequence joins TRBV7-6 and TRBJ1-1; D perhaps matches TRBD1 (5 bases). The CDR3 is made up of 14 amino acids. The V gene's germline CDR1 is SGHVS and CDR2 FNYEAQ. V gave up 1 base and J gave up 4 bases, with 10 bases separating them.

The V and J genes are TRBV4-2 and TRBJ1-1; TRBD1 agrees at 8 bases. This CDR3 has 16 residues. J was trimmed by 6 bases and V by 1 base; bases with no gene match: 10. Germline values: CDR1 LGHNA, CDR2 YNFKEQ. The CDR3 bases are TGTGCCAGCAGCCAAGGACAGGGGTTGCTTCCAGCTGAAGCTTTCTTT. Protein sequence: CASSQGQGLLPAEAFF.

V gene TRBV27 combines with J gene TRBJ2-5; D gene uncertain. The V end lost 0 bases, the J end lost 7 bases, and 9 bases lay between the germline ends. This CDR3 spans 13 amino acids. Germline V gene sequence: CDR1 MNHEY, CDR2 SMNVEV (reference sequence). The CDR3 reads CASSLSDRRTQYF. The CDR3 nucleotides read TGTGCCAGCAGTTTATCGGATCGGAGGACCCAGTACTTC.

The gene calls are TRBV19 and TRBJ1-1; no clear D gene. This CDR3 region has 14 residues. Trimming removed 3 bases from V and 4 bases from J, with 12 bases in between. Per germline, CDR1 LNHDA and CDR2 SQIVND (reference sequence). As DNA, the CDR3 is TGTGCCAGTAGTATCCCCAGCCAGGCCACTGAAGCTTTCTTT. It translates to CASSIPSQATEAFF.

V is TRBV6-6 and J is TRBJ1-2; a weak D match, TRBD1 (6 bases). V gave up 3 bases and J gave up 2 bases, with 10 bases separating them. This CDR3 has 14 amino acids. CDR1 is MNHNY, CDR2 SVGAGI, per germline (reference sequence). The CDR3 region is CASSYGGLNYGYTF. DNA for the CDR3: TGTGCCAGCAGTTATGGGGGGCTGAACTATGGCTACACCTTC.

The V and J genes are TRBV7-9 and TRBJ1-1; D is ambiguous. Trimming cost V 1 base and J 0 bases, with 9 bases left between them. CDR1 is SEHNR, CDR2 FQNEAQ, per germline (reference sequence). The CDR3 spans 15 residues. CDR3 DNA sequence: TGTGCCAGCAGCTTAGAACGGACCATGAACACTGAAGCTTTCTTT. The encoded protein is CASSLERTMNTEAFF.

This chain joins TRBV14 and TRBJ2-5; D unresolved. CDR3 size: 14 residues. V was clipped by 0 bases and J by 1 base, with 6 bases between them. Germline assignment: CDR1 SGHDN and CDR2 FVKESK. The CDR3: CASSQENSQETQYF. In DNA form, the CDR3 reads TGTGCCAGCAGCCAAGAAAACAGCCAAGAGACCCAGTACTTC.

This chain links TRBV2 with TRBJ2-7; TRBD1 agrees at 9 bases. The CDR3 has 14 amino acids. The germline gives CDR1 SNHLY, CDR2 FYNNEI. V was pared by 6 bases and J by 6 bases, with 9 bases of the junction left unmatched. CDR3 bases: TGTGCCAGCAGGGAACCCGGGACAGGGCCCGAGCAGTACTTC. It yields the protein CASREPGTGPEQYF.

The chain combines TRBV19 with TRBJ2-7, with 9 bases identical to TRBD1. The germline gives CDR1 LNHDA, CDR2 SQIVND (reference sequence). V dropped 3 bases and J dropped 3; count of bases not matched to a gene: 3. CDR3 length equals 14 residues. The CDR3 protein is CASSMPGQGYEQYF. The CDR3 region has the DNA TGTGCCAGTAGTATGCCGGGACAGGGCTACGAGCAGTACTTC.

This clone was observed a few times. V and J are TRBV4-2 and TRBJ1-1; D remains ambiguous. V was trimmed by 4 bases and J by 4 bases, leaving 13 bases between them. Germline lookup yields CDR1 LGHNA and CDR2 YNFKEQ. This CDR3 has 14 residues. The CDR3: CASSRQDKGTEAFF. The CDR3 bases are TGTGCCAGCAGCCGGCAAGACAAAGGCACTGAAGCTTTCTTT.

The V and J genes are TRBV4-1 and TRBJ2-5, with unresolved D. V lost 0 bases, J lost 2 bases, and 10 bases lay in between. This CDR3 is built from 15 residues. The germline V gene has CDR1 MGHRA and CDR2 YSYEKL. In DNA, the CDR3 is TGCGCCAGCAGCCAAGACGGGCGAGGACAAGAGACCCAGTACTTC. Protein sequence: CASSQDGRGQETQYF.

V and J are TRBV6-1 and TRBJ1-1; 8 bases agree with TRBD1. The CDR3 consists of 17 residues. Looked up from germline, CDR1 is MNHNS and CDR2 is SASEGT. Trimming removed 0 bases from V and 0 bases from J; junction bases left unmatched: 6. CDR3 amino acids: CASSEAIGQGLNTEAFF. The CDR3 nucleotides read TGTGCCAGCAGTGAAGCAATCGGACAGGGCTTGAACACTGAAGCTTTCTTT.

Written as DNA, the CDR3 is TGTGCCAGCGGACTAATCCAAGAGACCCAGTACTTC. It specifies CASGLIQETQYF. The chain has TRBV6-1 and TRBJ2-5; perhaps TRBD2 as D (6 bases). The CDR3 has 12 amino acids. Trimming removed 8 bases at V and 1 base at J, with 8 bases between. CDR1 is MNHNS, CDR2 SASEGT, per germline.

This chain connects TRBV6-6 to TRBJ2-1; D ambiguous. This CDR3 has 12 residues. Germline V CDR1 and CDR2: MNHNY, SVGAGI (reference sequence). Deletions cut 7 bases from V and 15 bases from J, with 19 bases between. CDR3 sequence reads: CASTHGLNRPFF. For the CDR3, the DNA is TGTGCCAGCACCCATGGGCTTAATAGGCCGTTCTTC.

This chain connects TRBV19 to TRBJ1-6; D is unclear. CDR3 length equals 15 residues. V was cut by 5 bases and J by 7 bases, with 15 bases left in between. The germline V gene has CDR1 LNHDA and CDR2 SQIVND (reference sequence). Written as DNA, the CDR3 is TGTGCCAGTAGTCCGAAAGGAAATGTCAATTCACCCCTCCACTTT. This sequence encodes CASSPKGNVNSPLHF.

This chain's CDR3 is CAWSGPHWNTEAFF. The CDR3 bases are TGTGCCTGGAGTGGACCGCACTGGAACACTGAAGCTTTCTTT. The rearrangement uses TRBV30 and TRBJ1-1; D not resolved. V dropped 1 base and J dropped 1 base, with 10 bases sitting between them. Germline CDR1 is GTSNPN and CDR2 is SVGIG (reference sequence). The CDR3 totals 14 residues.

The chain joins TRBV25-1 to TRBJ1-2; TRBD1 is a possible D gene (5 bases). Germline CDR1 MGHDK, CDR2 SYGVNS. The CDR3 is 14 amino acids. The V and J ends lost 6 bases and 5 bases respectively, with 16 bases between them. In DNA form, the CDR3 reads TGTGCCAGCAGGCCGAGGGGAAATAGATATGGCTACACCTTC. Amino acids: CASRPRGNRYGYTF.

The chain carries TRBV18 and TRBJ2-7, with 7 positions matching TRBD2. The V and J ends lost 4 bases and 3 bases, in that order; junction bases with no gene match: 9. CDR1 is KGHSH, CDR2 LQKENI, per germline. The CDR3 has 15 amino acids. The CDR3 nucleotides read TGTGCCAGCTCACACTCGGACCGGGGGGACTACGAGCAGTACTTC. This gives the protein CASSHSDRGDYEQYF.

The CDR3 loop reads CASSAQLGSEAFF. The CDR3 DNA sequence: TGTGCCAGCAGCGCCCAGTTGGGGTCTGAAGCTTTCTTT. The chain joins TRBV9 to TRBJ1-1; D gene unclear. Trimming shortened V by 3 bases and J by 6 bases, and 12 bases separated the two germline ends. The germline gives CDR1 SGDLS, CDR2 YYNGEE. The CDR3 contains 13 residues. The whole variable domain, filled in from reference TRBV9 and TRBJ1-1, reads DSGVTQTPKHLITATGQRVTLRCSPRSGDLSVYWYQQSLDQGLQFLIQYYNGEERAKGNILERFSAQQFPDLHSELNLSSLELGDSALYFCASSAQLGSEAFFGQGTRLTVV.

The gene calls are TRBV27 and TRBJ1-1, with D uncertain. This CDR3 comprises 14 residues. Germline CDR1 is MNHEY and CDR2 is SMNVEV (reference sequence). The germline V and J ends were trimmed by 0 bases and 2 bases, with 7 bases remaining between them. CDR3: CASSLSAPNTEAFF. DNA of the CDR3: TGTGCCAGCAGTTTATCCGCCCCTAACACTGAAGCTTTCTTT.

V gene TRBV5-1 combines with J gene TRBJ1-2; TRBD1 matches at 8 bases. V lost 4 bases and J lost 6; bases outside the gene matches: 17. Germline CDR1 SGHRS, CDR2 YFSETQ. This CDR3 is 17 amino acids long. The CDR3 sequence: CASSAPNPRRGQDGYTF. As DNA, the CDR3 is TGCGCCAGCAGCGCGCCCAACCCCCGCAGGGGACAGGATGGCTACACCTTC.

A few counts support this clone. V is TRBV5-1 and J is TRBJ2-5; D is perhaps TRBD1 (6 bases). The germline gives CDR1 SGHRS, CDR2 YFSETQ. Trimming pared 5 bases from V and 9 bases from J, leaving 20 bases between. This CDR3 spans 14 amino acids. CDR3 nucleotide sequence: TGCGCCAGCAGGGTATACAGGGAAGTAGGGGCCCAGTACTTC. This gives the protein CASRVYREVGAQYF.

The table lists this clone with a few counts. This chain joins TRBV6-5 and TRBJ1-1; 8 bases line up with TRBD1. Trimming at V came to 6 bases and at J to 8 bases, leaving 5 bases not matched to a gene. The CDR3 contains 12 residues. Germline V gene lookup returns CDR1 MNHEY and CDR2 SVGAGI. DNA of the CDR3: TGTGCCAGCAGAGACAGGGGACTGGAAGCTTTCTTT. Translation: CASRDRGLEAFF.